A single TCR beta chain is shown here with its context. Its antigen is as yet unknown. This CDR3 contains 12 residues. Germline V gives CDR1 SEHNR, CDR2 FQNEAQ (reference sequence). V lost 5 bases, J lost 3 bases, and 5 bases lay in between. This entry is derived from a study of STAT5B mutations in CD4+ large granular lymphocyte leukemia. At the level of the study: The CDR3 'QG' motif was associated with a particular HLA allele among healthy donors.

Notes on the study in general: Around 25% of private leukemic clonotypes occurred rarely in other patients' non-leukemic repertoires. Patient CD4-sorted repertoires stayed more clonal than healthy ones after leukemic-clone removal.

The repertoire was sequenced with immunoSEQ multiplex PCR; TCRdb's copy has only in-frame clones and lacks some. The sample shows approximately 30,000 clones, about 77% of them seen only once. The material sequenced was CD4+ T cells from blood buffy coats. The V call is TRBV7-9, the J call TRBJ2-1; no clear D gene. This clonotype was obtained from a human donor in good health. The CDR3, as DNA: TGTGCCAGCAGCCCGGTCTACAATGAGCAGTTCTTC. Its translation: CASSPVYNEQFF.